This T cell receptor beta chain was sequenced during a study of blood T cell repertoires in COVID-19. Sequencing was performed with immunoSEQ multiplex PCR; in TCRdb, only in-frame clones are kept and a portion is missing. Of roughly 150,000 clones in the sample, approximately 88% were seen once. Between the trimmed V and J ends, which lost 6 bases and 0 bases, there was a span of 7 bases. Germline V gene data show CDR1 as SGHTS and CDR2 as YDEGEE. The CDR3 covers 13 residues. V is TRBV5-8 and J is TRBJ1-3; D is perhaps TRBD1 (5 bases). The sample taken for sequencing was peripheral blood. This clonotype originated in a human donor in a cohort sampled during active COVID-19. CDR3 loop: CASTRGSGNTIYF. In DNA form, the CDR3 reads TGTGCCAGCACTAGGGGCTCTGGAAACACCATATATTTT.